This T cell receptor (beta chain) was profiled in a study of blood T cell repertoires in COVID-19. Study information: Both acute and convalescent COVID-19 samples were obtained from the United States, Italy and Spain. T cells, B-cell-depleted T cells, or PBMCs provided the cDNA or gDNA that served as material.

Original methodology: Reference gene primer amplification in the assay estimated nucleated cell counts. TCRdb's copy holds only in-frame clones and misses some; the assay was immunoSEQ multiplex PCR. V, J and clone size are those of that table, while D and trimming were read from the DNA. The repertoire holds 150,000 or so clones, less than 80% seen once, with roughly 4.7% in the top ten. This sequence was found in an elderly woman with active or convalescent COVID-19. Sequencing was carried out using peripheral blood.

CDR3 nucleotide sequence: TGTGCCAGTAGTATCGGGGGGGAAGAGACCCAGTACTTC. Protein product: CASSIGGEETQYF. The chain is built from TRBV19 and TRBJ2-5, with 8 bases identical to TRBD2. The CDR3 consists of 13 residues. V lost 3 bases to trimming and J lost 3 bases; unmatched junction nucleotides: 0. CDR1 is LNHDA and CDR2 is SQIVND in the germline V gene (reference sequence).